Reported below is one TCR beta chain. This entry belongs to a study of T cell responses to AZD1222 COVID-19 vaccine. CDR3 length equals 14 residues. The V end lost 5 bases, the J end lost 3 bases, and 11 bases lay between the germline ends. Germline CDR1 is MDHEN and CDR2 is SYDVKM. TCRdb's copy holds only in-frame clones and misses some; the assay was immunoSEQ multiplex PCR. The repertoire holds around 67,000 clones, with around 80% as singletons. The TCR sequence derives from an adult in good health. Sequenced material: peripheral blood, taken on day 0 of AZD1222 vaccination. V gene TRBV28 combines with J gene TRBJ2-1; D is perhaps TRBD1 (6 bases). DNA of the CDR3: TGTGCCAGCAGTCGACAGGAATTCTACAATGAGCAGTTCTTC. Amino acids: CASSRQEFYNEQFF.